A selection of T cell receptor beta chains follows, all from one sample in a study of blood T cell repertoires in COVID-19. The data were produced by immunoSEQ multiplex PCR, yet TCRdb's version contains in-frame clones alone and is incomplete. The sample holds roughly 300,000 clones, 90% to 95% seen once. Sequencing was performed on peripheral blood. These receptors all stem from a woman under 40 with COVID-19, enrolled during active disease. The CDR3 runs from the conserved cysteine through the conserved F or W. D genes are given only for firm matches. Clone size is not always given. Where it is, it says once, few, many or a class for expanded clones.

. | TRBJ1-1 | TRBV28 | TRBD1 | TGTGCCAGCAGTGACAGGGTAACTGAAGCTTTCTTT | CASSDRVTEAFF
. | TRBJ1-1 | TRBV19 | . | TGTGCCAGTAGTACGTGGGACACGGGCCTGTATGGCACTGAAGCTTTCTTT | CASSTWDTGLYGTEAFF
. | TRBJ1-4 | TRBV6-5 | TRBD1 | TGTGCCAGCAGTTCGGGGACAGCAACTAATGAAAAACTGTTTTTT | CASSSGTATNEKLFF
. | TRBJ2-6 | TRBV15 | . | TGTGCCACCAGCAGAGGTGAGGGTGACGGGGCCAACGTCCTGACTTTC | CATSRGEGDGANVLTF
. | TRBJ2-5 | TRBV3-1/TRBV3-2 | TRBD2 | TGTGCCAGCAGCCCCAGAGGACTAGTAGGTCCAGAGACCCAGTACTTC | CASSPRGLVGPETQYF
. | TRBJ2-1 | TRBV18 | TRBD2 | TGTGCCAGCTCACCCGGAGGAGTAGCGGGAGCCCCCTACAATGAGCAGTTCTTC | CASSPGGVAGAPYNEQFF
. | TRBJ1-4 | TRBV10-3 | . | TGTGCCATCAGTGAGCCCGGTGCAACTAATGAAAAACTGTTTTTT | CAISEPGATNEKLFF
. | TRBJ2-4 | TRBV6-5 | . | TGTGCCAGCAGCCCCAAGGCGGTAGCCAAAAACATTCAGTACTTC | CASSPKAVAKNIQYF
. | TRBJ2-1 | TRBV5-1 | TRBD2 | TGCGCCAGCAGCACGGTCGGGACTAGCTCCTACAATGAGCAGTTCTTC | CASSTVGTSSYNEQFF
once | TRBJ2-2 | TRBV25-1 | . | TGTGCCAGCAGTTACAGGGCGGCCGGGGAGCTGTTTTTT | CASSYRAAGELFF